The 25 T cell receptor beta chains listed next were all sequenced from one sample in a study of T cells in localized non-small cell lung cancer. Profiled with immunoSEQ multiplex PCR; TCRdb holds only in-frame clones, not every one. The sample contains roughly 89,000 clones, approximately 90% of which appear only once. The specimen comprised PBMCs, sampled before any cancer treatment. The receptors come from a woman aged 35 to 70 with stage II squamous cell lung carcinoma.

This clone was found once. The V call is TRBV19, the J call TRBJ1-5; D remains ambiguous. The V gene's germline CDR1 is LNHDA and CDR2 SQIVND (reference sequence). The CDR3 has 15 residues. V shed 5 bases and J shed 4 bases, with 15 bases lying between them. The CDR3 DNA is TGTGCCAGTAGTCCTGCCCACCTCGGGAATCAGCCCCAGCATTTT. This codes for CASSPAHLGNQPQHF.

The rearrangement joins TRBV7-2 to TRBJ2-3; D could derive from TRBD1 or TRBD2 (5 bases each). The V end was cut by 0 bases, the J end by 3 bases, with 13 bases between. CDR3 length equals 16 residues. Per germline, CDR1 SGHTA and CDR2 FQGNSA. CDR3 in DNA: TGTGCCAGCAGCTTAGCCCCCGGGGACGGGACAGATACGCAGTATTTT. This sequence encodes CASSLAPGDGTDTQYF.

The chain has TRBV29-1 and TRBJ1-2; 8 bases agree with TRBD1. The V gene end was trimmed by 4 bases and the J gene end by 4 bases; junction bases not matched to a gene: 11. The CDR3 totals 15 residues. CDR1 and CDR2 (germline): SQVTM, ANQGSEA. CDR3 in DNA: TGCAGCGTTGGTCCGAGGGACAGGATTTCCTATGGCTACACCTTC. It codes for CSVGPRDRISYGYTF.

The rearrangement links TRBV29-1 to TRBJ2-5; TRBD1 aligns across 7 bases. After removal of 7 bases from V and 3 bases from J, the junction contained 5 bases not matched to a gene. Germline-derived CDR1 and CDR2 are SQVTM and ANQGSEA. This CDR3 is 12 amino acids long. CDR3 bases: TGCAGCGCTGGGACAGCAGAAGAGACCCAGTACTTC. It encodes CSAGTAEETQYF.

CDR3 residues: CASSFWTVNTEAFF. The CDR3 DNA reads as TGCGCCAGCAGCTTTTGGACAGTGAACACTGAAGCTTTCTTT. This sequence joins TRBV5-1 and TRBJ1-1, with D possibly matching TRBD1 (6 bases). Trimming shortened V by 2 bases and J by 0 bases, and 8 bases separated the two germline ends. CDR1 and CDR2 from the germline V gene are SGHRS and YFSETQ. This CDR3 is built from 14 residues.

The chain is built from TRBV28 and TRBJ2-7; D ambiguous. Trimming stripped 4 bases from V and 0 bases from J, with 4 bases between. Germline V gives CDR1 MDHEN, CDR2 SYDVKM. The CDR3 covers 12 residues. In DNA form, the CDR3 reads TGTGCCAGCAGTTATAACTCCTACGAGCAGTACTTC. This sequence encodes CASSYNSYEQYF.

The V and J genes are TRBV19 and TRBJ2-3; D gene ambiguous. V dropped 6 bases and J dropped 9 bases, with 16 bases sitting between them. Germline V gene data show CDR1 as LNHDA and CDR2 as SQIVND (reference sequence). There are 13 residues in the CDR3. Here the CDR3 reads CASSRTELGTQYF. The DNA of the CDR3 is TGTGCCAGTAGCAGAACAGAGTTAGGAACGCAGTATTTT.

V is TRBV19 and J is TRBJ1-1; TRBD1 agrees at 7 bases. Germline CDR1 is LNHDA and CDR2 is SQIVND (reference sequence). Losses at the gene ends were 7 bases for V and 5 bases for J; bases not matched to a gene: 10. The CDR3 contains 14 residues. CDR3 nucleotides: TGTGCCAGTACCCGCCGGGACAGAAGGACTGAAGCTTTCTTT. It translates to CASTRRDRRTEAFF. Full variable domain (remainder filled in from reference TRBV19 and TRBJ1-1): DGGITQSPKYLFRKEGQNVTLSCEQNLNHDAMYWYRQDPGQGLRLIYYSQIVNDFQKGDIAEGYSVSREKKESFPLTVTSAQKNPTAFYLCASTRRDRRTEAFFGQGTRLTVV.

The chain employs TRBV5-6 and TRBJ1-1; possibly TRBD1 for D (6 bases). The CDR3 has 14 amino acids. Trimming cost V 4 bases and J 5 bases, with 15 bases left between them. Germline-derived CDR1 and CDR2 are SGHDT and YYEEEE. The CDR3 region is CASSPRGGWTEAFF. For the CDR3, the DNA is TGTGCCAGCAGCCCGAGGGGGGGTTGGACTGAAGCTTTCTTT.

The chain uses TRBV19 and TRBJ2-2; the D gene is possibly TRBD2 (5 bases). This CDR3 has 17 residues. Germline assignment: CDR1 LNHDA and CDR2 SQIVND (reference sequence). The V gene lost 4 bases and the J gene lost 0 bases, with 15 bases spanning the gap. This CDR3 is CASSTFARTANTGELFF. CDR3 coding DNA: TGTGCCAGTAGTACATTTGCTCGGACTGCGAACACCGGGGAGCTGTTTTTT.

The chain employs TRBV11-2 and TRBJ2-5; D may be TRBD2 (5 bases). V was clipped by 5 bases and J by 5 bases, with 18 bases between them. The CDR3 is made up of 15 amino acids. CDR1 SGHAT and CDR2 FQNNGV come from the germline V gene. CDR3 sequence reads: CASSPGGGSGETQYF. The CDR3 region has the DNA TGTGCCAGCAGCCCTGGAGGTGGTAGTGGGGAGACCCAGTACTTC. The whole variable domain, remainder taken from reference TRBV11-2 and TRBJ2-5, is EAGVAQSPRYKIIEKRQSVAFWCNPISGHATLYWYQQILGQGPKLLIQFQNNGVVDDSQLPKDRFSAERLKGVDSTLKIQPAKLEDSAVYLCASSPGGGSGETQYFGPGTRLLVL.

This sequence joins TRBV2 and TRBJ2-1, with a tentative D call TRBD1 (6 bases). Per germline, CDR1 SNHLY and CDR2 FYNNEI. The CDR3 has 15 amino acids. The V gene lost 6 bases and the J gene lost 2 bases, with 14 bases spanning the gap. The DNA for the CDR3 is TGTGCCAGCAGCTCAGGGGCGACCCCCTACAATGAGCAGTTCTTC. Translated: CASSSGATPYNEQFF.

The V call is TRBV7-2, the J call TRBJ1-2, with 9 bases that match TRBD1. Losses at the gene ends were 5 bases for V and 6 bases for J; bases not matched to a gene: 7. Germline CDR1 reads SGHTA; CDR2 reads FQGNSA. The CDR3 loop spans 14 amino acids. CDR3: CASSGPGQGHGYTF. The CDR3 DNA follows: TGTGCCAGCAGCGGTCCGGGACAGGGCCATGGCTACACCTTC.

This chain joins TRBV2 and TRBJ2-5; maybe TRBD2 (6 bases). The germline V gene encodes CDR1 SNHLY and CDR2 FYNNEI. V shed 1 base and J shed 9 bases, with 18 bases lying between them. The CDR3 is 15 amino acids. The CDR3 nucleotides are TGTGCCAGCAGTGAAGGCACGGATGGGGGGTTATCCCAGTACTTC. Translation: CASSEGTDGGLSQYF.

This sequence joins TRBV5-4 and TRBJ1-2; no clear D gene. Germline lookup yields CDR1 SGHNT and CDR2 YYREEE (reference sequence). The V gene lost 6 bases and the J gene lost 8 bases, with 17 bases spanning the gap. The CDR3 has 13 amino acids. The CDR3 DNA follows: TGTGCCAGCACCACCTCAGGCCGTAGGGGCTACACCTTC. Translating it yields CASTTSGRRGYTF.

The CDR3 loop reads CASSSDRDNSPLHF. CDR3 DNA: TGTGCCAGCAGCTCGGACAGGGATAATTCACCCCTCCACTTT. V gene TRBV5-6 combines with J gene TRBJ1-6; 8 nucleotides agree with TRBD1. There are 14 residues in the CDR3. Germline CDR1 SGHDT, CDR2 YYEEEE. The V segment lost 3 bases and the J segment 5 bases; nucleotides outside the gene matches: 1.

This clone showed up just once. The chain has TRBV6-1 and TRBJ2-1; TRBD1 matches 9 bases. Germline CDR1 MNHNS, CDR2 SASEGT. V gave up 6 bases and J gave up 5 bases; unmatched junction bases: 5. The CDR3 loop spans 14 amino acids. CDR3 bases: TGTGCCAGCAGGGGGACAGGGAGCAACAATGAGCAGTTCTTC. Residues: CASRGTGSNNEQFF.

This chain joins TRBV18 and TRBJ2-3; 8 bases align to TRBD1. Trimming at V came to 5 bases and at J to 1 base, leaving 2 bases not matched to a gene. The CDR3 loop spans 14 amino acids. The germline V gene encodes CDR1 KGHSH and CDR2 LQKENI. The CDR3 sequence is CASSVGQGTDTQYF. The CDR3 DNA reads as TGTGCCAGCTCAGTGGGACAGGGCACAGATACGCAGTATTTT.

The rearrangement joins TRBV28 to TRBJ2-4, with TRBD1 as a possible D gene (6 bases). V was trimmed by 5 bases and J by 9 bases, leaving 14 bases between them. CDR1 is MDHEN, CDR2 SYDVKM, per germline. The CDR3 contains 13 residues. The CDR3 nucleotides are TGTGCCAGCAGTAACACAGGGCCCGGCATTCAGTACTTC. It specifies CASSNTGPGIQYF.

This clone was seen a single time. No DNA is shown, since the ends of the CDR3 on it are uncertain; the CDR3 is the one TCRdb lists. This rearrangement joins TRBV27 to TRBJ1-4. The CDR3 numbers 19 amino acids, ends counted. Germline CDR1 MNHEY, CDR2 SMNVEV (reference sequence). Here the CDR3 reads CASDLNFCASSSGNEKLFF.

The rearrangement uses TRBV30 and TRBJ1-1; D may be TRBD1 (5 bases). This CDR3 comprises 14 residues. V was cut by 3 bases and J by 1 base, with 12 bases left in between. Germline-derived CDR1 and CDR2 are GTSNPN and SVGIG (reference sequence). The CDR3 coding sequence is TGTGCCTGGAGCTTCCTACAGGAGAACACTGAAGCTTTCTTT. This sequence encodes CAWSFLQENTEAFF.

The chain links TRBV12-5 to TRBJ1-1; D unclear. Germline CDR1 is LGHNT and CDR2 is FRNRAP. Trimming pared 2 bases from V and 1 base from J, leaving 2 bases between. This CDR3 contains 12 residues. Here the CDR3 DNA reads TGTGCTAGTGGTTTGCCGAACACTGAAGCTTTCTTT. Translating it yields CASGLPNTEAFF.

The chain has TRBV10-2 and TRBJ1-2, with a weak D call TRBD1 (5 bases). This CDR3 is built from 14 residues. Germline V gene lookup returns CDR1 WSHSY and CDR2 SAAADI. The V and J ends lost 2 bases and 8 bases respectively, with 15 bases between them. The CDR3, as DNA: TGCGCCAGCAGTGAGAAGGAGGGGTCCTTCGGCTACACCTTC. It yields the protein CASSEKEGSFGYTF.

The chain joins TRBV9 to TRBJ2-7; TRBD1 is a possible D gene (7 bases). V lost 2 bases and J lost 7, with 16 bases in between. The length of the CDR3 is 14 residues. Germline lookup yields CDR1 SGDLS and CDR2 YYNGEE. The CDR3 reads CASSVTDRAGEQYF. As DNA, the CDR3 is TGTGCCAGCAGCGTTACCGACAGGGCGGGAGAGCAGTACTTC. Drawing the rest from reference TRBV9 and TRBJ2-7, the complete variable domain is DSGVTQTPKHLITATGQRVTLRCSPRSGDLSVYWYQQSLDQGLQFLIQYYNGEERAKGNILERFSAQQFPDLHSELNLSSLELGDSALYFCASSVTDRAGEQYFGPGTRLTVT.

J is TRBJ2-7 and V is TRBV6-6; D unresolved. V was shortened by 2 bases and J by 0 bases, with 14 bases between the two germline ends. The V gene's germline CDR1 is MNHNY and CDR2 SVGAGI (reference sequence). CDR3 length equals 16 residues. CDR3 region: CASSYPGRSPSYEQYF. CDR3 bases: TGTGCCAGCAGTTACCCTGGACGGAGCCCCTCCTACGAGCAGTACTTC.